Below, one TCR beta chain is given with its context. Its specificity is unknown. Germline lookup yields CDR1 SGHAT and CDR2 FQNNGV. The CDR3 runs to 15 residues. Trimming shortened V by 0 bases and J by 8 bases, and 16 bases separated the two germline ends. Only in-frame clones appear in the TCRdb table, and some are missing; sequencing was by immunoSEQ multiplex PCR. This table has 14,000 to 15,000 clones, about 89% appearing once. This sample was included in a study of OX40 agonist ivuxolimab in advanced cancers. Study context: Cohort: more than 75% men, mean age 60, aged roughly 20 to 79. Three patients responded partially, comprising one with hepatocellular carcinoma and two with cutaneous melanoma. General observations from the study: Circulating CD4+ and CD8+ T cells showed clonal expansion by week 6 at 0.1 to 3.0 mg/kg.

The sample consisted of CD4+ or CD8+ T cells sorted from blood, taken in a trial of the OX40 agonist ivuxolimab. The TCR originated in an adult with an advanced solid tumor such as melanoma, head and neck, liver or kidney cancer. The chain couples TRBV11-2 to TRBJ1-2; D is unclear. CDR3 region: CASSLDFPGLVGYTF. DNA for the CDR3: TGTGCCAGCAGCTTAGATTTTCCCGGGCTAGTCGGCTACACCTTC. The full variable domain, with the rest looked up from reference TRBV11-2 and TRBJ1-2, is EAGVAQSPRYKIIEKRQSVAFWCNPISGHATLYWYQQILGQGPKLLIQFQNNGVVDDSQLPKDRFSAERLKGVDSTLKIQPAKLEDSAVYLCASSLDFPGLVGYTFGSGTRLTVV.